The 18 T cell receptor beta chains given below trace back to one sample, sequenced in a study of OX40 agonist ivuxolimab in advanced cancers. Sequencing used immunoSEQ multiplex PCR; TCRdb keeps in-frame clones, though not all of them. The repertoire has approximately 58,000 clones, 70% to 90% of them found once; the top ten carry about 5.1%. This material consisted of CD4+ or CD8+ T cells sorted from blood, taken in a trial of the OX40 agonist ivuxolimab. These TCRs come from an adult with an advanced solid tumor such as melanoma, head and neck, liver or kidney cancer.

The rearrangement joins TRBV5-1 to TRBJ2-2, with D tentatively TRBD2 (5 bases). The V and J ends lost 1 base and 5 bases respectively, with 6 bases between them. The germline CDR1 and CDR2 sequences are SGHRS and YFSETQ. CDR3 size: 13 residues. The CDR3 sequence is CASSLWETGELFF. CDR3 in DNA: TGCGCCAGCAGCTTGTGGGAGACCGGGGAGCTGTTTTTT.

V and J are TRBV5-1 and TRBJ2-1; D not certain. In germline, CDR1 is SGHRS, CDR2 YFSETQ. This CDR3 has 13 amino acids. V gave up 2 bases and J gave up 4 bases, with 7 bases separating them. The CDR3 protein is CASSLGQYNEQFF. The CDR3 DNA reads TGCGCCAGCAGCTTAGGGCAATACAATGAGCAGTTCTTC. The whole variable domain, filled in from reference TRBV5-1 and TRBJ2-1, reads KAGVTQTPRYLIKTRGQQVTLSCSPISGHRSVSWYQQTPGQGLQFLFEYFSETQRNKGNFPGRFSGRQFSNSRSEMNVSTLELGDSALYLCASSLGQYNEQFFGPGTRLTVL.

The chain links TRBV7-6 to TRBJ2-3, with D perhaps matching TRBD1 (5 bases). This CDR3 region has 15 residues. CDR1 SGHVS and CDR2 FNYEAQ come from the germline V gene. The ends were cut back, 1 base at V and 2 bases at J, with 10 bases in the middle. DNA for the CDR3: TGTGCCAGCAGCTTAGGAGCAGGGCCCACAGATACGCAGTATTTT. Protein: CASSLGAGPTDTQYF.

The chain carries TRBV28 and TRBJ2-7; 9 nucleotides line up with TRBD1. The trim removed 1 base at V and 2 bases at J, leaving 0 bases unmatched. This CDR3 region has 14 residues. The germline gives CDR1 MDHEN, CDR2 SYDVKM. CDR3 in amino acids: CASSLYRGPYEQYF. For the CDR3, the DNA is TGTGCCAGCAGTTTATACAGGGGGCCCTACGAGCAGTACTTC. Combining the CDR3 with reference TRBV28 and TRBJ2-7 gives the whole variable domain DVKVTQSSRYLVKRTGEKVFLECVQDMDHENMFWYRQDPGLGLRLIYFSYDVKMKEKGDIPEGYSVSREKKERFSLILESASTNQTSMYLCASSLYRGPYEQYFGPGTRLTVT.

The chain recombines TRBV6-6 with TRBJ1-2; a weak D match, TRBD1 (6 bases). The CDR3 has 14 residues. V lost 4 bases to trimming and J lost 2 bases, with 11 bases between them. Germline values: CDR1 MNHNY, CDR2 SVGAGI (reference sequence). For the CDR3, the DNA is TGTGCCAGCAGTTCCCCAACAGGGAACTATGGCTACACCTTC. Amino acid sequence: CASSSPTGNYGYTF.

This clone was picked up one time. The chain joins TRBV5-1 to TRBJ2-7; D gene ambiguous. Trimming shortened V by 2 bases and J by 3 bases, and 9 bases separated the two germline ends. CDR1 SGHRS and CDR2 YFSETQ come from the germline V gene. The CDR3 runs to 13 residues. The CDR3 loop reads CASSFEPGYEQYF. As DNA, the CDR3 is TGCGCCAGCAGCTTCGAACCGGGCTACGAGCAGTACTTC.

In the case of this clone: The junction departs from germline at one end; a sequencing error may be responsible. CDR3 sequence (DNA): TGTGCCAGCAGCTCCACACTCCCCATTAGCTTC. Residues: CASSSTLPISF. The V and J genes are TRBV7-9 and TRBJ1-2; D gene uncertain. This CDR3 region has 11 residues. Germline CDR1 and CDR2: SEHNR and FQNEAQ (reference sequence).

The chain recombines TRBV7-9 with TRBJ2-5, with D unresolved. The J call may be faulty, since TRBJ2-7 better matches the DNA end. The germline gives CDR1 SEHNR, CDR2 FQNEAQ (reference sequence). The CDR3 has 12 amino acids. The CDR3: CASSTLKYEQYF. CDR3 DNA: TGTGCCAGCAGCACCCTAAAATACGAGCAGTACTTC.

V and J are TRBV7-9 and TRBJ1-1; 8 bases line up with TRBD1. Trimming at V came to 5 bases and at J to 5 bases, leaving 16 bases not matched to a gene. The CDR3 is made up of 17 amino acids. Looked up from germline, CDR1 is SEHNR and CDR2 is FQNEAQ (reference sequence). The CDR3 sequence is CASSPKLWTGRLTEAFF. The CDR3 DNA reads TGTGCCAGCAGCCCTAAATTGTGGACAGGGCGGTTGACTGAAGCTTTCTTT.

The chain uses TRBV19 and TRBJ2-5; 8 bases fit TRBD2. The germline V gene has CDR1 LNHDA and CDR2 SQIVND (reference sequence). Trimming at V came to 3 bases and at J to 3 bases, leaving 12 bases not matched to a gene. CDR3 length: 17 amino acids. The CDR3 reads CASSMIYPAGVEETQYF. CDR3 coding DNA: TGTGCCAGTAGTATGATATACCCAGCGGGAGTCGAAGAGACCCAGTACTTC.

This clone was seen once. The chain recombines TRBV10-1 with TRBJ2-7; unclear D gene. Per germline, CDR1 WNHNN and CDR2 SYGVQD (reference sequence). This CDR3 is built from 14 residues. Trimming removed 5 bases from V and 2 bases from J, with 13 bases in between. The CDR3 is CASSPGPKPYEQYF. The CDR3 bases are TGCGCCAGCAGTCCCGGGCCAAAACCCTACGAGCAGTACTTC.

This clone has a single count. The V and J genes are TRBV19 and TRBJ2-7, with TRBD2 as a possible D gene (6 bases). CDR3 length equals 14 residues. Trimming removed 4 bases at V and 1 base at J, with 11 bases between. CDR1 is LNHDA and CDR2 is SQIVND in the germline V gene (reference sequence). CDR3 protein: CASSRRDGSYEQYF. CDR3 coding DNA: TGTGCCAGTAGTAGGAGGGACGGTTCCTACGAGCAGTACTTC.

The DNA for the CDR3 is TGTGCCTGGGAGGACAATGAGCAGTTCTTC. It translates to CAWEDNEQFF. The V gene is TRBV30, the J gene TRBJ2-1; unclear D gene. The V end lost 5 bases, the J end lost 5 bases, and 4 bases lay between the germline ends. This CDR3 region has 10 residues. In germline, CDR1 is GTSNPN, CDR2 SVGIG (reference sequence).

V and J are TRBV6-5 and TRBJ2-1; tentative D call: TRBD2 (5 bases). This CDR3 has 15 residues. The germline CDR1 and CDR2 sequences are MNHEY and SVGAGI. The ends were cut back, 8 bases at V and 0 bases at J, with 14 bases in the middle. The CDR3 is CASGYPGSSYNEQFF. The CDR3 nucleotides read TGTGCCAGCGGATACCCTGGGAGCTCCTACAATGAGCAGTTCTTC.

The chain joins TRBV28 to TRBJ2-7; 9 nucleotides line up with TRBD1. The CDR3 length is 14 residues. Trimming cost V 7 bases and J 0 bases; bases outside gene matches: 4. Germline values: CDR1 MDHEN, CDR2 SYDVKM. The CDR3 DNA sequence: TGTGCCAGCATTTACAGGGGGCGCTCCTACGAGCAGTACTTC. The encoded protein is CASIYRGRSYEQYF.

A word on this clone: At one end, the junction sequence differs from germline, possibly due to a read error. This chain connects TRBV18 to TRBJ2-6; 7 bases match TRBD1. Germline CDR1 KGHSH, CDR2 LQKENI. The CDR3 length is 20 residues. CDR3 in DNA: TGTGCCAGCTCGCCACGACAGGGCGGTAACTACATCTCTGGGGCCAACGTCCTGACTTTC. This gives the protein CASSPRQGGNYISGANVLTF.

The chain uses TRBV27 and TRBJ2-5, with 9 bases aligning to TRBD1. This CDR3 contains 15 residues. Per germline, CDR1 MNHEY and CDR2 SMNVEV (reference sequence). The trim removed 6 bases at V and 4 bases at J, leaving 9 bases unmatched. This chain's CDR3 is CASSQLQGAGETQYF. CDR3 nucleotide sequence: TGTGCCAGCAGCCAACTACAGGGGGCGGGAGAGACCCAGTACTTC.

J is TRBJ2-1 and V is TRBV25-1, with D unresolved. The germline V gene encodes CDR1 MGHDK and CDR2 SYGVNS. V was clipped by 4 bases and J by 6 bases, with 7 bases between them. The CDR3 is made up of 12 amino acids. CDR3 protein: CASSGLGNEQFF. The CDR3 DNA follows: TGTGCCAGCAGTGGATTAGGCAATGAGCAGTTCTTC.